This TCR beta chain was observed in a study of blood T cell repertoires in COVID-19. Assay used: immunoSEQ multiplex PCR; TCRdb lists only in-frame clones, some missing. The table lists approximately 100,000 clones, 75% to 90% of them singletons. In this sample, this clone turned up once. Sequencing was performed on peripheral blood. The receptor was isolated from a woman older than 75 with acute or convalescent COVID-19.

CDR3 region: CASSSAGVNTDTQYF. The CDR3 DNA reads TGTGCCAGCAGCTCAGCGGGAGTGAACACAGATACGCAGTATTTT. This sequence joins TRBV7-6 and TRBJ2-3, with 8 bases identical to TRBD2. This CDR3 is 15 amino acids long. The J segment lost 2 bases and the V segment lost 4 bases, leaving 5 bases of the junction unmatched. Per germline, CDR1 SGHVS and CDR2 FNYEAQ.